This TCR beta chain is drawn from a study of CD8+CD57+ T cells in acquired aplastic anemia. In germline, CDR1 is ENHRY, CDR2 SYGVKD. CDR3 length equals 15 residues. With 5 bases clipped from V and 5 bases from J, the junction kept 10 bases outside the gene matches. Sequencing involved patients with CD8+CD57+ cell expansion previously shown by flow cytometry. The template used for profiling TCR beta VDJ and CDR3 was genomic DNA. TCRdb used MiXCR to reprocess the reads, holding one entry per CDR3 protein. Of about 180,000 distinct CDR3 sequences listed, more than 45% are singletons. Sequencing was carried out using sorted CD4+, CD8+, or CD8+CD57+ T cells (not recorded which) from PBMCs. This receptor was identified in a human donor with aplastic anemia. The chain recombines TRBV10-3 with TRBJ2-5, with TRBD2 matching over 8 bases. CDR3: CAISMGPAGEETQYF. The CDR3 region has the DNA TGTGCCATCAGTATGGGACCAGCGGGGGAGGAGACCCAGTACTTC.